The 32 T cell receptor beta chains in this list originate from one sample, sequenced in a study of cytomegalovirus exposure and HLA in healthy donors. PCR involved 60 Vbeta and 13 Jbeta primers. Only in-frame clones appear in the TCRdb table, and some are missing; sequencing was by immunoSEQ multiplex PCR. The sample includes around 98,000 clones, about four fifths of them seen just once. Source material: PBMCs. These receptors originate from a human donor in good health.

This chain connects TRBV5-1 to TRBJ2-7, with D tentatively TRBD2 (7 bases). Germline V gene data show CDR1 as SGHRS and CDR2 as YFSETQ. This CDR3 spans 15 amino acids. V dropped 0 bases and J dropped 0 bases, with 10 bases sitting between them. The DNA of the CDR3 is TGCGCCAGCAGCTTGGAGGGGGGGAGCTCCTACGAGCAGTACTTC. This codes for CASSLEGGSSYEQYF.

This chain connects TRBV5-4 to TRBJ1-6; D uncertain. Germline CDR1 is SGHNT and CDR2 is YYREEE (reference sequence). Trimming removed 4 bases from V and 7 bases from J, with 15 bases in between. The CDR3 consists of 15 residues. The CDR3 nucleotides read TGTGCCAGCAGCCCCTCCAAGGGAGGGAATTCACCCCTCCACTTT. It yields the protein CASSPSKGGNSPLHF.

V usage is TRBV4-1 and J usage is TRBJ1-2; D is uncertain. This CDR3 is built from 14 residues. CDR1 is MGHRA, CDR2 YSYEKL, per germline. Trimming pared 5 bases from V and 5 bases from J, leaving 15 bases between. This CDR3 is CASSDGGGMYGYTF. CDR3 coding DNA: TGCGCCAGCAGCGATGGCGGAGGGATGTATGGCTACACCTTC.

The chain is built from TRBV29-1 and TRBJ2-7; 10 positions agree with TRBD2. The V and J ends lost 6 bases and 6 bases, in that order; junction bases with no gene match: 8. Germline CDR1 is SQVTM and CDR2 is ANQGSEA. CDR3 length: 13 amino acids. The CDR3 DNA is TGCAGCGTACGGACTAGCGGCGATTCCGAGCAGTACTTC. This gives the protein CSVRTSGDSEQYF.

The rearrangement uses TRBV4-3 and TRBJ2-7, with 14 bases aligning to TRBD2. Germline V gene sequence: CDR1 LGHNA, CDR2 YSLEER. There are 18 residues in the CDR3. Trimming at V came to 1 base and at J to 5 bases, leaving 10 bases not matched to a gene. CDR3 in amino acids: CASSQVRRTSGRLDEQYF. For the CDR3, the DNA is TGCGCCAGCAGCCAAGTTAGGAGGACTAGCGGGAGGCTTGACGAGCAGTACTTC.

The chain has TRBV7-8 and TRBJ1-5, with a weak D call TRBD1 (5 bases). V was clipped by 4 bases and J by 5 bases, with 21 bases between them. This CDR3 is 17 amino acids long. Germline-derived CDR1 and CDR2 are SGHVS and FQNEAQ. CDR3 loop: CASSSNVGGRRDQPQHF. CDR3 in DNA: TGTGCCAGCAGCTCCAACGTTGGGGGGAGACGGGATCAGCCCCAGCATTTT.

This clone was recorded a few times. The rearrangement links TRBV6-5 to TRBJ1-1; possibly TRBD1 for D (5 bases). The CDR3 extends over 14 amino acids. V shed 9 bases and J shed 3 bases, with 17 bases lying between them. Germline CDR1 MNHEY, CDR2 SVGAGI. The CDR3 is CASRLGGLDTEAFF. CDR3 nucleotides: TGTGCCAGTCGACTGGGGGGTTTAGACACTGAAGCTTTCTTT.

The chain employs TRBV4-1 and TRBJ2-3; TRBD2 might be the D (7 bases). Trimming took 2 bases from V and 2 from J, leaving 17 bases between them. The CDR3 consists of 17 residues. The germline gives CDR1 MGHRA, CDR2 YSYEKL. The CDR3 sequence is CASSQSLGGGYTDTQYF. Here the CDR3 DNA reads TGCGCCAGCAGCCAAAGCCTAGGGGGGGGCTACACAGATACGCAGTATTTT.

The rearrangement uses TRBV7-9 and TRBJ2-6; D may be TRBD1 (5 bases). Germline V gene sequence: CDR1 SEHNR, CDR2 FQNEAQ (reference sequence). Trimming shortened V by 5 bases and J by 0 bases, and 11 bases separated the two germline ends. The CDR3 consists of 16 residues. In nucleotides, the CDR3 is TGTGCCAGCAGCCGGCAGGGTAGCTCTGGGGCCAACGTCCTGACTTTC. As protein: CASSRQGSSGANVLTF.

This clone was recorded only once. The V gene is TRBV18, the J gene TRBJ2-2, with D perhaps TRBD1 (6 bases). The V gene's germline CDR1 is KGHSH and CDR2 LQKENI. The CDR3 consists of 16 residues. V lost 3 bases, J lost 5 bases, and 16 bases lay in between. CDR3 in amino acids: CASSPASTGRTGELFF. The CDR3 DNA reads TGTGCCAGCTCACCGGCGTCAACAGGGCGGACCGGGGAGCTGTTTTTT.

This clone was counted a single time. The rearrangement joins TRBV2 to TRBJ1-5; 11 bases are a match to TRBD1. The CDR3 spans 17 residues. J was trimmed by 0 bases and V by 6 bases; bases with no gene match: 7. CDR1 and CDR2 from the germline V gene are SNHLY and FYNNEI. CDR3 amino acids: CASSGGTGGNSNQPQHF. CDR3 nucleotide sequence: TGTGCCAGCAGCGGAGGGACAGGGGGAAATAGCAATCAGCCCCAGCATTTT.

This clone came up a few times. The chain is built from TRBV6-5 and TRBJ2-2; possible D gene TRBD1, 6 bases. This CDR3 is built from 16 residues. Trimming stripped 4 bases from V and 0 bases from J, with 12 bases between. Germline V gene data show CDR1 as MNHEY and CDR2 as SVGAGI. CDR3 protein: CASSSTGTTNTGELFF. CDR3 sequence (DNA): TGTGCCAGCAGTTCGACAGGTACTACGAACACCGGGGAGCTGTTTTTT.

V gene TRBV7-8 combines with J gene TRBJ2-1; 7 bases line up with TRBD2. The CDR3 covers 13 residues. CDR1 is SGHVS, CDR2 FQNEAQ, per germline. The V gene end was trimmed by 0 bases and the J gene end by 7 bases; junction bases not matched to a gene: 0. CDR3 nucleotide sequence: TGTGCCAGCAGCTTAGCGGGAGGGAATGAGCAGTTCTTC. It translates to CASSLAGGNEQFF.

The rearrangement links TRBV6-1 to TRBJ1-5; possible D gene TRBD1, 6 bases. The CDR3 length is 13 residues. V gave up 10 bases and J gave up 6 bases, with 16 bases separating them. CDR1 is MNHNS, CDR2 SASEGT, per germline. CDR3 nucleotides: TGTGCCACCGGCCTGGGGGCGCGTCAGCCCCAGCATTTT. Amino acid sequence: CATGLGARQPQHF.

The J gene is TRBJ2-5, the V gene TRBV6-5, with 8 bases matching TRBD2. Germline V gene sequence: CDR1 MNHEY, CDR2 SVGAGI. The CDR3 has 16 amino acids. J lost 11 bases, V lost 4 bases, and 18 bases had no gene match. The CDR3 sequence is CASSSYMGLGEDLQYF. Here the CDR3 DNA reads TGTGCCAGCAGTTCATATATGGGACTAGGGGAAGACCTGCAGTACTTC.

The chain carries TRBV5-1 and TRBJ1-1; D not resolved. The CDR3 is 15 residues long. CDR1 is SGHRS and CDR2 is YFSETQ in the germline V gene. Trimming pared 2 bases from V and 6 bases from J, leaving 17 bases between. The CDR3 loop reads CASSFAVSSLSEAFF. CDR3 bases: TGCGCCAGCAGCTTCGCGGTCAGTTCGTTGTCTGAAGCTTTCTTT. Full variable domain (missing parts from reference TRBV5-1 and TRBJ1-1): KAGVTQTPRYLIKTRGQQVTLSCSPISGHRSVSWYQQTPGQGLQFLFEYFSETQRNKGNFPGRFSGRQFSNSRSEMNVSTLELGDSALYLCASSFAVSSLSEAFFGQGTRLTVV.

The chain couples TRBV5-1 to TRBJ2-7, with 8 bases fitting TRBD2. The J segment lost 7 bases and the V segment lost 0 bases, leaving 9 bases of the junction unmatched. The CDR3 spans 15 residues. Germline V gene lookup returns CDR1 SGHRS and CDR2 YFSETQ. The chain's CDR3 is CASSLDGLAVDEQYF. The CDR3 DNA reads as TGCGCCAGCAGCTTGGACGGACTAGCAGTAGATGAGCAGTACTTC.

The V and J genes are TRBV5-5 and TRBJ2-6; 7 bases line up with TRBD1. V shed 1 base and J 1 base; nucleotides not matched to a gene: 8. Germline assignment: CDR1 SGHKS and CDR2 YYEKEE (reference sequence). This CDR3 is built from 18 residues. The CDR3 protein is CASSLWTGLGSGANVLTF. CDR3 coding DNA: TGTGCCAGCAGCTTGTGGACAGGATTAGGGTCTGGGGCCAACGTCCTGACTTTC.

A single count supports this clone. This chain connects TRBV5-1 to TRBJ2-3; 10 nucleotides agree with TRBD2. Per the germline V gene, CDR1 is SGHRS and CDR2 is YFSETQ. The CDR3 is 17 residues long. The ends lost 0 bases at V and 5 bases at J; junction bases unmatched: 9. CDR3 sequence: CASSLEVSGGPRDTQYF. The CDR3 DNA reads TGCGCCAGCAGCTTGGAAGTTAGCGGGGGGCCGAGAGATACGCAGTATTTT.

About this clone itself: Other DNA sequences in this sample translate to the same CDR3. The chain has TRBV5-1 and TRBJ1-1; tentative D call: TRBD1 (5 bases). Trimming took 2 bases from V and 0 from J, leaving 8 bases between them. This CDR3 is 14 amino acids long. Germline V CDR1 and CDR2: SGHRS, YFSETQ. CDR3 DNA sequence: TGCGCCAGCAGCTTCGACAGAATGAACACTGAAGCTTTCTTT. It encodes CASSFDRMNTEAFF.

This clone was counted a few times. The chain links TRBV5-1 to TRBJ2-5, with TRBD2 matching 11 bases. The CDR3 spans 16 residues. The germline V gene has CDR1 SGHRS and CDR2 YFSETQ. The ends lost 3 bases at V and 5 bases at J; junction bases unmatched: 9. CDR3 coding DNA: TGCGCCAGCAGCTACCAACTAGCGGGGGCGCAGGAGACCCAGTACTTC. It is translated as CASSYQLAGAQETQYF. Looking up the rest from reference TRBV5-1 and TRBJ2-5 gives the full variable domain: KAGVTQTPRYLIKTRGQQVTLSCSPISGHRSVSWYQQTPGQGLQFLFEYFSETQRNKGNFPGRFSGRQFSNSRSEMNVSTLELGDSALYLCASSYQLAGAQETQYFGPGTRLLVL.

The chain couples TRBV13 to TRBJ2-2, with a possible D match to TRBD1 (5 bases). Germline V gene lookup returns CDR1 PRHDT and CDR2 FYEKMQ (reference sequence). V lost 4 bases to trimming and J lost 4 bases, with 13 bases between them. The CDR3 totals 15 residues. The CDR3 reads CASSSGRVSTGELFF. The CDR3 nucleotides read TGTGCCAGCAGCTCTGGCAGGGTTAGCACCGGGGAGCTGTTTTTT.

The chain carries TRBV5-1 and TRBJ2-2, with TRBD1 matching 9 bases. CDR3 size: 14 residues. Germline V gives CDR1 SGHRS, CDR2 YFSETQ. With V trimmed by 4 bases and J by 5 bases, 3 bases remained unmatched. The CDR3, as DNA: TGCGCCAGCAGCCGCGGGACAGGGACCGGGGAGCTGTTTTTT. Protein product: CASSRGTGTGELFF.

This chain links TRBV15 with TRBJ2-1; 7 bases map to TRBD2. The CDR3 contains 13 residues. Germline V lookup: CDR1 LNHNV, CDR2 YYDKDF (reference sequence). V gave up 8 bases and J gave up 9 bases; unmatched junction bases: 10. Here the CDR3 reads CATFSGTDAEQFF. Written as DNA, the CDR3 is TGTGCCACCTTCAGCGGGACCGACGCTGAGCAGTTCTTC.

The chain recombines TRBV5-1 with TRBJ2-5, with 11 positions matching TRBD2. V trimming: 4 bases; J trimming: 0 bases; junction bases outside the gene matches: 2. The CDR3 extends over 15 amino acids. Germline CDR1 is SGHRS and CDR2 is YFSETQ. CDR3: CASSRLAGYQETQYF. Written as DNA, the CDR3 is TGCGCCAGCAGCCGACTAGCGGGGTACCAAGAGACCCAGTACTTC. Complete variable domain (other parts from reference TRBV5-1 and TRBJ2-5): KAGVTQTPRYLIKTRGQQVTLSCSPISGHRSVSWYQQTPGQGLQFLFEYFSETQRNKGNFPGRFSGRQFSNSRSEMNVSTLELGDSALYLCASSRLAGYQETQYFGPGTRLLVL.

V gene TRBV5-4 combines with J gene TRBJ1-1; the D is unclear. The germline V gene encodes CDR1 SGHNT and CDR2 YYREEE (reference sequence). The V end was cut by 4 bases, the J end by 5 bases, with 15 bases between. The CDR3 length is 14 residues. For the CDR3, the DNA is TGTGCCAGCAGCCCCCCCCTGGCGGGGACTGAAGCTTTCTTT. Its protein is CASSPPLAGTEAFF.

The chain links TRBV11-2 to TRBJ1-1; D call uncertain. Germline CDR1 is SGHAT and CDR2 is FQNNGV. The CDR3 runs to 15 residues. V shed 0 bases and J shed 5 bases, with 13 bases lying between them. CDR3 sequence: CASSLEVRGMTEAFF. In DNA, the CDR3 is TGTGCCAGCAGCTTAGAGGTTCGGGGTATGACTGAAGCTTTCTTT.

The V call is TRBV5-1, the J call TRBJ2-7; 8 bases map to TRBD2. Trimming at V came to 0 bases and at J to 6 bases, leaving 5 bases not matched to a gene. Germline assignment: CDR1 SGHRS and CDR2 YFSETQ. The CDR3 is 14 amino acids. This chain's CDR3 is CASSLVPGGREQYF. In DNA, the CDR3 is TGCGCCAGCAGCTTGGTTCCGGGGGGGCGCGAGCAGTACTTC.

The gene calls are TRBV10-2 and TRBJ1-2; tentative D call: TRBD1 (6 bases). V gave up 3 bases and J gave up 1 base, with 12 bases separating them. The CDR3 loop spans 15 amino acids. Germline loops: CDR1 WSHSY, CDR2 SAAADI. The CDR3 sequence: CASSEQGRFNYGYTF. The CDR3 region has the DNA TGCGCCAGCAGTGAACAGGGCAGGTTTAACTATGGCTACACCTTC.

The rearrangement joins TRBV6-1 to TRBJ1-5; no clear D gene. The CDR3 runs 13 residues. V shed 3 bases and J shed 0 bases, with 3 bases lying between them. Germline loops: CDR1 MNHNS, CDR2 SASEGT. CDR3 protein: CASSDYSNQPQHF. CDR3 in DNA: TGTGCCAGCAGTGACTATAGCAATCAGCCCCAGCATTTT.

This clone was seen a handful of times. The chain uses TRBV7-2 and TRBJ1-5; D remains unclear. Per germline, CDR1 SGHTA and CDR2 FQGNSA. This CDR3 comprises 16 residues. Trimming removed 0 bases from V and 0 bases from J, with 9 bases in between. The CDR3 sequence is CASSLASSNSNQPQHF. CDR3 nucleotide sequence: TGTGCCAGCAGCTTAGCCAGTTCCAATAGCAATCAGCCCCAGCATTTT. Drawing the rest from reference TRBV7-2 and TRBJ1-5, the complete variable domain is GAGVSQSPSNKVTEKGKDVELRCDPISGHTALYWYRQSLGQGLEFLIYFQGNSAPDKSGLPSDRFSAERTGGSVSTLTIQRTQQEDSAVYLCASSLASSNSNQPQHFGDGTRLSIL.

This clone was recorded a few times. This sequence joins TRBV9 and TRBJ2-3; TRBD1 matches 8 bases. With V trimmed by 1 base and J by 10 bases, 8 bases remained unmatched. The CDR3 has 14 amino acids. Per germline, CDR1 SGDLS and CDR2 YYNGEE. As DNA, the CDR3 is TGTGCCAGCAGCGTACTGGGACAGGTTGGATCGCAGTATTTT. Its protein product is CASSVLGQVGSQYF.